Listed here is a single T cell receptor (beta chain). Original processing methods: Nucleated cell number was recorded as an estimate derived from reference gene primer amplification. The data were produced by immunoSEQ multiplex PCR, yet TCRdb's version contains in-frame clones alone and is incomplete. V, J and clone size derive from that table, while D and trimming were established from the DNA sequence. Of over 90,000 clones in the sample, around 92% were seen once. The CDR3 is made up of 15 amino acids. J gave up 4 bases and V 7 bases, and 9 bases lay outside the gene matches. Germline V gene data show CDR1 as PRHDT and CDR2 as FYEKMQ (reference sequence). This sample is drawn from a study of blood T cell repertoires in COVID-19. Study details: Some COVID-19 samples were acute and others convalescent; all came from the United States, Italy and Spain. T cells, B-cell-depleted T cells, or PBMCs supplied cDNA or gDNA.

The receptor's source is a woman aged 55-69 years with acute or convalescent COVID-19. The chain employs TRBV13 and TRBJ1-2; TRBD1 agrees at 10 bases. Sequenced sample: peripheral blood. The CDR3 loop is CASTGDRGVSYGYTF. The CDR3 DNA reads TGTGCCAGCACTGGGGACAGGGGTGTGAGCTATGGCTACACCTTC. The whole variable domain, remainder taken from reference TRBV13 and TRBJ1-2, is AAGVIQSPRHLIKEKRETATLKCYPIPRHDTVYWYQQGPGQDPQFLISFYEKMQSDKGSIPDRFSAQQFSDYHSELNMSSLELGDSALYFCASTGDRGVSYGYTFGSGTRLTVV.